The 2 T cell receptor beta chains listed next were all sequenced from one sample in a study of regulatory T cells in long-lasting Graves disease. The time point: newly diagnosed GD, antithyroid drugs for less than 3 months. The TCR library was made from RNA extracted from PBMCs. Library construction for TCR beta used iRepertoire HTBI primers and Arm-PCR of CDR3 regions. TCRdb independently ran MiXCR on the multiplex PCR reads; one entry per CDR3 protein. Of 250,000 or so distinct CDR3 sequences in the sample, under 20% are singletons; the top ten hold 13% to 15%. These data are also associated with another study on T cells in Graves' hyperthyroidism and ophthalmopathy.

The sample here was peripheral blood mononuclear cells (PBMCs), taken at new diagnosis, from a patient treated with antithyroid drugs. The receptors were gathered from a woman in her 30s with Graves disease.

This clonotype showed up many times. The chain combines TRBV19 with TRBJ2-1; TRBD2 is a possible D gene (6 bases). Germline V gene data show CDR1 as LNHDA and CDR2 as SQIVND (reference sequence). The CDR3 length is 15 residues. V was trimmed by 2 bases and J by 3 bases, leaving 11 bases between them. DNA for the CDR3: TGTGCCAGTAGTATATCTCGGGGGAGCTACAATGAGCAGTTCTTC. Its protein product is CASSISRGSYNEQFF.

This clonotype was counted at least ten times. CDR3 protein: CASSSGQGTGELFF. CDR3 DNA sequence: TGTGCCAGCAGCTCGGGACAGGGAACCGGGGAGCTGTTTTTT. The chain is built from TRBV13 and TRBJ2-2; 9 nucleotides align to TRBD1. The ends lost 4 bases at V and 5 bases at J; junction bases unmatched: 2. The CDR3 extends over 14 amino acids. Germline values: CDR1 PRHDT, CDR2 FYEKMQ (reference sequence).